The T cell receptor (beta chain) described here comes from a study of T cell responses to AZD1222 COVID-19 vaccine. Data came from immunoSEQ multiplex PCR; TCRdb stores just in-frame clones and leaves some out. The repertoire holds over 100,000 clones, with 88% as singletons. CDR3 length equals 15 residues. Germline V gene data show CDR1 as LGHDT and CDR2 as YNNKEL (reference sequence). The trim removed 0 bases at V and 4 bases at J, leaving 3 bases unmatched. The sequencing here drew on peripheral blood, taken on day 0 of AZD1222 vaccination. The TCR sequence derives from an adult in good health. The chain combines TRBV3-1 (or the pseudogene TRBV3-2) with TRBJ1-3; 7 nucleotides align to TRBD1. The CDR3 region has the DNA TGTGCCAGCAGCCAAGACGACAGGGTCGGAAACACCATATATTTT. It specifies CASSQDDRVGNTIYF.